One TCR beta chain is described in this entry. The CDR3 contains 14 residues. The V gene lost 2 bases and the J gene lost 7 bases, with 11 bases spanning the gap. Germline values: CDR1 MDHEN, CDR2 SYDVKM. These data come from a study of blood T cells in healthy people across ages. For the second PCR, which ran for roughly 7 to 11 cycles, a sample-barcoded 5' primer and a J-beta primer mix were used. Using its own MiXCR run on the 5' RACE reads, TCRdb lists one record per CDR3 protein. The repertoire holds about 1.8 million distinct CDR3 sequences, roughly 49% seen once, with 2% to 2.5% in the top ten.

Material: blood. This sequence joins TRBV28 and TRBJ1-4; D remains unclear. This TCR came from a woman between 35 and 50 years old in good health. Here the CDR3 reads CASSLGVVSEKLFF. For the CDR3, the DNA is TGTGCCAGCAGTTTAGGGGTGGTCAGTGAAAAACTGTTTTTT.